A selection of T cell receptor beta chains follows, all from one sample in a study of blood T cell repertoires in COVID-19. Clones were read by immunoSEQ multiplex PCR, and TCRdb kept only the in-frame ones, dropping some. The sample yields fewer than 250,000 clones, approximately 86% seen once. The sequencing sample was made of peripheral blood. The receptors here all came from a human donor in a cohort sampled during active COVID-19. The CDR3 runs from the conserved cysteine through the conserved F or W. The order of the fields is J gene, clone size, V gene, D gene, CDR3 DNA, CDR3 protein. D genes are given only for firm matches. The size field is filled for only some rows; it gives once, few, many or a size class.

J gene: TRBJ2-7; clone size: few; V gene: TRBV7-9; D gene: TRBD2; CDR3 DNA: TGTGCCAGCAGCTTAGGCGGGAGGGATTACGAGCAGTACTTC; CDR3 protein: CASSLGGRDYEQYF
J gene: TRBJ2-7; clone size: -; V gene: TRBV6-5; D gene: TRBD2; CDR3 DNA: TGTGCCAGCAGGATTAGCGGGACAAACACCTACGAGCAGTACTTC; CDR3 protein: CASRISGTNTYEQYF
J gene: TRBJ1-6; clone size: -; V gene: TRBV18; D gene: -; CDR3 DNA: TGTGCCAGCTCACCACTTCGACAGGATAATTCACCCCTCCACTTT; CDR3 protein: CASSPLRQDNSPLHF
J gene: TRBJ1-6; clone size: -; V gene: TRBV28; D gene: -; CDR3 DNA: TGTGCCAGCAGCACATGGACGAGCGGGAATTCACCCCTCCACTTT; CDR3 protein: CASSTWTSGNSPLHF
J gene: TRBJ2-3; clone size: -; V gene: TRBV7-2; D gene: -; CDR3 DNA: TGTGCCAGCAGCCCCACGGCAGATACGCAGTATTTT; CDR3 protein: CASSPTADTQYF
J gene: TRBJ2-2; clone size: -; V gene: TRBV7-2; D gene: -; CDR3 DNA: TGTGCCAGCAGCCGCCGGGCCGGGGAGCTGTTTTTT; CDR3 protein: CASSRRAGELFF
J gene: TRBJ1-2; clone size: -; V gene: TRBV5-1; D gene: -; CDR3 DNA: TGCGCCAGCAGCTTGGCAGGGAAAAACTATGGCTACACCTTC; CDR3 protein: CASSLAGKNYGYTF
J gene: TRBJ1-3; clone size: -; V gene: TRBV6-5; D gene: -; CDR3 DNA: TGTGCCAGCAGCCCCCCTGGGGCGAGGGGAAACACCATATATTTT; CDR3 protein: CASSPPGARGNTIYF
J gene: TRBJ2-2; clone size: -; V gene: TRBV23-1; D gene: -; CDR3 DNA: TGCGCCAGCGTGCACGGTATTCCCCACACCGGGGAGCTGTTTTTT; CDR3 protein: CASVHGIPHTGELFF
J gene: TRBJ2-2; clone size: -; V gene: TRBV19; D gene: -; CDR3 DNA: TGTGCCAGTAGTCCCAGAAGTTTGAACACCGGGGAGCTGTTTTTT; CDR3 protein: CASSPRSLNTGELFF
J gene: TRBJ2-1; clone size: -; V gene: TRBV11-2; D gene: TRBD2; CDR3 DNA: TGTGCCAGCAGCGGACTAGCGGGGCCTCTCAATGAGCAGTTCTTC; CDR3 protein: CASSGLAGPLNEQFF
J gene: TRBJ2-3; clone size: once; V gene: TRBV4-1; D gene: -; CDR3 DNA: TGCGCCAGCACCAGGGGGACTAGTGCCCCCGGGTCGCAGTATTTT; CDR3 protein: CASTRGTSAPGSQYF
J gene: TRBJ2-7; clone size: -; V gene: TRBV6-5; D gene: TRBD2; CDR3 DNA: TGTGCCAGCAGTTTAAGCGGGAAAGCCTACGAGCAGTACTTC; CDR3 protein: CASSLSGKAYEQYF
J gene: TRBJ2-7; clone size: -; V gene: TRBV19; D gene: -; CDR3 DNA: TGTGCCAGTAGTTTGAAGAGCTCCTACGAGCAGTACTTC; CDR3 protein: CASSLKSSYEQYF
J gene: TRBJ2-3; clone size: -; V gene: TRBV5-4; D gene: -; CDR3 DNA: TGTGCCAGCAGCACATCCTCAGGGGCAGATACGCAGTATTTT; CDR3 protein: CASSTSSGADTQYF
J gene: TRBJ2-1; clone size: -; V gene: TRBV19; D gene: -; CDR3 DNA: TGTGCCAGTAGTATCAATAGACAGGGAGGATACAATGAGCAGTTCTTC; CDR3 protein: CASSINRQGGYNEQFF
J gene: TRBJ2-7; clone size: few; V gene: TRBV11-3; D gene: -; CDR3 DNA: TGTGCCAGCAGCTTAGCCGAAGGGGGCGAGCAGTACTTC; CDR3 protein: CASSLAEGGEQYF
J gene: TRBJ2-2; clone size: -; V gene: TRBV9; D gene: TRBD1; CDR3 DNA: TGTGCCAGCAGCGTACCCGGGACAGGGGGCACCGGGGAGCTGTTTTTT; CDR3 protein: CASSVPGTGGTGELFF
J gene: TRBJ2-7; clone size: -; V gene: TRBV6-5; D gene: -; CDR3 DNA: TGTGCCAGCAGTTTGACAGGAAGCTCCTACGAGCAGTACTTC; CDR3 protein: CASSLTGSSYEQYF
J gene: TRBJ2-1; clone size: once; V gene: TRBV19; D gene: TRBD1; CDR3 DNA: TGTGCCAGTAGTGTCGACAGGGGGTCCTACAATGAGCAGTTCTTC; CDR3 protein: CASSVDRGSYNEQFF
J gene: TRBJ1-3; clone size: -; V gene: TRBV12-5; D gene: -; CDR3 DNA: TGTGCTAGTGGTTTGACTTTCCTACAGGGAACTGGAAACACCATATATTTT; CDR3 protein: CASGLTFLQGTGNTIYF
J gene: TRBJ2-2; clone size: -; V gene: TRBV18; D gene: -; CDR3 DNA: TGTGCCAGCTCACCGGCCTTCACTACAGGGCCCACCGGGGAGCTGTTTTTT; CDR3 protein: CASSPAFTTGPTGELFF
J gene: TRBJ1-5; clone size: -; V gene: TRBV19; D gene: -; CDR3 DNA: TGTGCCACCTCCTGGCGGTCGGGGGACGGTAATCAGCCCCAGCATTTT; CDR3 protein: CATSWRSGDGNQPQHF
J gene: TRBJ2-7; clone size: -; V gene: TRBV28; D gene: -; CDR3 DNA: TGTGCCAGCAGTTCCCCCCTTAGACAGGTAACCTACGAGCAGTACTTC; CDR3 protein: CASSSPLRQVTYEQYF
J gene: TRBJ2-7; clone size: -; V gene: TRBV13; D gene: -; CDR3 DNA: TGTGCCAGCAGCCGCGGTGAAGGGGTATTCTACGAGCAGTACTTC; CDR3 protein: CASSRGEGVFYEQYF
J gene: TRBJ2-1; clone size: few; V gene: TRBV14; D gene: -; CDR3 DNA: TGTGCCAGCAGCCAGGCCGGTAGCCGACGGAATGAGCAGTTCTTC; CDR3 protein: CASSQAGSRRNEQFF
J gene: TRBJ2-7; clone size: -; V gene: TRBV5-4; D gene: -; CDR3 DNA: TGTGCCAGCAGTTTGGACACCTACGAGCAGTACTTC; CDR3 protein: CASSLDTYEQYF
J gene: TRBJ2-5; clone size: -; V gene: TRBV3-1/TRBV3-2; D gene: -; CDR3 DNA: TGTGCCAGCAGCCAAGTTGGAAGGGGTGGAGAGACCCAGTACTTC; CDR3 protein: CASSQVGRGGETQYF
J gene: TRBJ1-2; clone size: few; V gene: TRBV6-2/TRBV6-3; D gene: -; CDR3 DNA: TGTGCCAGCAGCCTACGGGATCTCTATGGCTACACCTTC; CDR3 protein: CASSLRDLYGYTF
J gene: TRBJ2-1; clone size: -; V gene: TRBV4-1; D gene: -; CDR3 DNA: TGCGCCAGCAGCCAAGATGGTGGAGGCCTGTCCTACAATGAGCAGTTCTTC; CDR3 protein: CASSQDGGGLSYNEQFF
J gene: TRBJ1-6; clone size: -; V gene: TRBV3-1/TRBV3-2; D gene: -; CDR3 DNA: TGTGCCAGCAGCCAAGATCCCGGGGTAAATTCACCCCTCCACTTT; CDR3 protein: CASSQDPGVNSPLHF
J gene: TRBJ2-7; clone size: -; V gene: TRBV23-1; D gene: -; CDR3 DNA: TGCGCCAGCAGTCCACCTGGGGGCCTCTTATTGGACGAGCAGTACTTC; CDR3 protein: CASSPPGGLLLDEQYF
J gene: TRBJ2-2; clone size: -; V gene: TRBV28; D gene: -; CDR3 DNA: TGTGCCAGCAGTGGGCAGAGTTTCAGGACCGGGGAGCTGTTTTTT; CDR3 protein: CASSGQSFRTGELFF
J gene: TRBJ2-5; clone size: few; V gene: TRBV18; D gene: -; CDR3 DNA: TGTGCCAGCTCACGTCCCAGTGGGGGAGGAGAGACCCAGTACTTC; CDR3 protein: CASSRPSGGGETQYF
J gene: TRBJ2-7; clone size: -; V gene: TRBV5-1; D gene: -; CDR3 DNA: TGCGCCAGCAGCCAAGCTAGCGAGCTACCTCTAGAGCAGTACTTC; CDR3 protein: CASSQASELPLEQYF
J gene: TRBJ1-5; clone size: -; V gene: TRBV6-5; D gene: TRBD1; CDR3 DNA: TGTGCCAGCAGTTGGGACAGGGGACGACAGCCCCAGCATTTT; CDR3 protein: CASSWDRGRQPQHF
J gene: TRBJ1-1; clone size: -; V gene: TRBV14; D gene: -; CDR3 DNA: TGTGCCAGCAGCCAAGATCAGGGATGGCACACTGAAGCTTTCTTT; CDR3 protein: CASSQDQGWHTEAFF
J gene: TRBJ1-6; clone size: -; V gene: TRBV7-9; D gene: TRBD1; CDR3 DNA: TGTGCCAGCAGGCGCAGGGACAGGGATAATTCACCCCTCCACTTT; CDR3 protein: CASRRRDRDNSPLHF
J gene: TRBJ1-4; clone size: -; V gene: TRBV6-5; D gene: TRBD1; CDR3 DNA: TGTGCCAGCAGTTTCCCGGGACAGACCAATGAAAAACTGTTTTTT; CDR3 protein: CASSFPGQTNEKLFF
J gene: TRBJ1-6; clone size: few; V gene: TRBV5-1; D gene: -; CDR3 DNA: TGCGCCAGCAGCTTGGATAGAAATTCACCCCTCCACTTT; CDR3 protein: CASSLDRNSPLHF
J gene: TRBJ2-5; clone size: once; V gene: TRBV29-1; D gene: -; CDR3 DNA: TGCAGCGTTGAAGCGGGAGTAACAGAGACCCAGTACTTC; CDR3 protein: CSVEAGVTETQYF
J gene: TRBJ2-3; clone size: -; V gene: TRBV6-5; D gene: TRBD2; CDR3 DNA: TGTGCCAGCAGTTTTCAAGCGGGAGTGGCAGATACGCAGTATTTT; CDR3 protein: CASSFQAGVADTQYF
J gene: TRBJ1-2; clone size: once; V gene: TRBV5-1; D gene: -; CDR3 DNA: TGCGCCAGCAGCGACCCCGGGTCCCAATTTAATGGCTACACCTTC; CDR3 protein: CASSDPGSQFNGYTF
J gene: TRBJ1-3; clone size: -; V gene: TRBV12-5; D gene: -; CDR3 DNA: TGTGCTAGTGGTTTGGTTCCGGACACCATATATTTT; CDR3 protein: CASGLVPDTIYF
J gene: TRBJ1-5; clone size: -; V gene: TRBV19; D gene: TRBD1; CDR3 DNA: TGTGCCAGTAGTTCCACAGGGGAGGAAAGTCAGCCCCAGCATTTT; CDR3 protein: CASSSTGEESQPQHF
J gene: TRBJ1-5; clone size: -; V gene: TRBV4-1; D gene: -; CDR3 DNA: TGCGCCAGCAGCCTAGTGGTTGCGGGCAATCAGCCCCAGCATTTT; CDR3 protein: CASSLVVAGNQPQHF
J gene: TRBJ2-5; clone size: -; V gene: TRBV28; D gene: -; CDR3 DNA: TGTGCCAGCAGTTTATCGGGAGACCTGGGAGAGACCCAGTACTTC; CDR3 protein: CASSLSGDLGETQYF
J gene: TRBJ2-1; clone size: -; V gene: TRBV4-1; D gene: TRBD2; CDR3 DNA: TGCGCCAGCAGCCAAGTAGCGGGAGGGGGTAATGAGCAGTTCTTC; CDR3 protein: CASSQVAGGGNEQFF
J gene: TRBJ2-6; clone size: -; V gene: TRBV3-1/TRBV3-2; D gene: -; CDR3 DNA: TGTGCCAGCAGCCCCCAACTTGCAAGCTCTGGGGCCAACGTCCTGACTTTC; CDR3 protein: CASSPQLASSGANVLTF
J gene: TRBJ2-3; clone size: -; V gene: TRBV7-6; D gene: TRBD2; CDR3 DNA: TGTGCCAGCAGCTTAGATGGCGGGAGTGGTGATACGCAGTATTTT; CDR3 protein: CASSLDGGSGDTQYF
J gene: TRBJ1-1; clone size: -; V gene: TRBV11-3; D gene: TRBD1; CDR3 DNA: TGTGCCAGCAGTCCGGGGACAGGGAACACTGAAGCTTTCTTT; CDR3 protein: CASSPGTGNTEAFF
J gene: TRBJ1-3; clone size: -; V gene: TRBV5-1; D gene: -; CDR3 DNA: TGCGCCAGCAGCCCGGGTCCGGGAAACACCATATATTTT; CDR3 protein: CASSPGPGNTIYF
J gene: TRBJ1-1; clone size: -; V gene: TRBV2; D gene: -; CDR3 DNA: TGTGCCAGCAGGCCTATTGCTACGAACACTGAAGCTTTCTTT; CDR3 protein: CASRPIATNTEAFF
J gene: TRBJ2-1; clone size: many; V gene: TRBV18; D gene: TRBD2; CDR3 DNA: TGTGCCAGCTCACCAACGGCGGGAGGGTCCAATGAGCAGTTCTTC; CDR3 protein: CASSPTAGGSNEQFF